This T cell receptor (beta chain) was sequenced in a study of blood T cell repertoires in COVID-19. Turning to the study itself: Collection of acute and convalescent COVID-19 samples took place in the United States, Italy and Spain. Sample material is recorded as cDNA or gDNA derived from T cells, B-cell-depleted T cells, or PBMCs.

Per the study methods: It was from reference gene primer amplification that nucleated cell counts were estimated. Measured with immunoSEQ multiplex PCR; TCRdb has only the in-frame clones, and not every one. That table furnishes V, J and clone size, whereas the DNA furnished D and trimming. The sample records about 310,000 clones, around 87% being singletons. The CDR3 length is 17 residues. Germline V lookup: CDR1 MNHEY, CDR2 SVGEGT. Trimming at V came to 5 bases and at J to 0 bases, leaving 10 bases not matched to a gene. This chain connects TRBV6-2 or TRBV6-3 to TRBJ2-1; the match to TRBD1 covers 7 bases. Sequencing input: peripheral blood. The TCR originated in a woman in her fifties or sixties who had recovered from COVID-19. CDR3 residues: CASSTNRGLYSYNEQFF. CDR3 sequence (DNA): TGTGCCAGCAGTACCAACAGGGGCCTATACTCCTACAATGAGCAGTTCTTC.